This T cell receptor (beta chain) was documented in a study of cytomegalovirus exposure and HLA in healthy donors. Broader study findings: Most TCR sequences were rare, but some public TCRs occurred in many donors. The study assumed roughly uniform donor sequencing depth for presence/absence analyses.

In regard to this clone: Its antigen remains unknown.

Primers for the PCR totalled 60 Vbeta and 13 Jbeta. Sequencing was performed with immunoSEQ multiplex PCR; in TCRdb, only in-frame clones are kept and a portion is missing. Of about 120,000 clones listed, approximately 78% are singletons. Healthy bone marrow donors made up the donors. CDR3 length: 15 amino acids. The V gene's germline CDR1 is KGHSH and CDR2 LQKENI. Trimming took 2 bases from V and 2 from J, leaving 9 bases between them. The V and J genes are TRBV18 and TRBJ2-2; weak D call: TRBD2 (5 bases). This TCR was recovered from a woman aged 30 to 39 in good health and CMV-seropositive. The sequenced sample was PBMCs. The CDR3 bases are TGTGCCAGCTCACCAGGTGCGGGCAACACCGGGGAGCTGTTTTTT. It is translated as CASSPGAGNTGELFF.